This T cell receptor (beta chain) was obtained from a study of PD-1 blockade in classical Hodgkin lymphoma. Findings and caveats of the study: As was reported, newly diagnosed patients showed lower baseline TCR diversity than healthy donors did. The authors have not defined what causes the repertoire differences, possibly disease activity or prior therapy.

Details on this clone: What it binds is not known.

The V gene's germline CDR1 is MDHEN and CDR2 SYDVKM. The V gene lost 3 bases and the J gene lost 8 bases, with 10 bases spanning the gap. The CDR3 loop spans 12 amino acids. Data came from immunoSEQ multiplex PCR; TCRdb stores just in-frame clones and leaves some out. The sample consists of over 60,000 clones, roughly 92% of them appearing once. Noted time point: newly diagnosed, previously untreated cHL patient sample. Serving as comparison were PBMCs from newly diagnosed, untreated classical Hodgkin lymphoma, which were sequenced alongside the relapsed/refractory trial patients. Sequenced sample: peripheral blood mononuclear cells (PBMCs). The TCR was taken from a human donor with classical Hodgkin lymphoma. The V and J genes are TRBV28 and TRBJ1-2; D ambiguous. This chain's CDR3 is CASSLPGSGYTF. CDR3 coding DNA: TGTGCCAGCAGTTTGCCCGGTAGCGGCTACACCTTC.